This TCR beta chain emerged from a study of CXCR4 blockade with PD-1 therapy in pancreatic cancer. Measured with immunoSEQ multiplex PCR; TCRdb has only the in-frame clones, and not every one. The table has about 8,100 clones, about 60% seen once. The CDR3 runs 15 residues. Germline-derived CDR1 and CDR2 are SGHRS and YFSETQ. Trimming at V came to 2 bases and at J to 8 bases, leaving 9 bases not matched to a gene. The receptor comes from a human donor with pancreatic ductal adenocarcinoma. The sequenced sample consisted of tumor tissue. This chain links TRBV5-1 with TRBJ2-1; 8 nucleotides align to TRBD2. The CDR3 nucleotides read TGCGCCAGCAGCTTCGGACTAGCCGGCTTGGATGAGCAGTTCTTC. Translating it yields CASSFGLAGLDEQFF.